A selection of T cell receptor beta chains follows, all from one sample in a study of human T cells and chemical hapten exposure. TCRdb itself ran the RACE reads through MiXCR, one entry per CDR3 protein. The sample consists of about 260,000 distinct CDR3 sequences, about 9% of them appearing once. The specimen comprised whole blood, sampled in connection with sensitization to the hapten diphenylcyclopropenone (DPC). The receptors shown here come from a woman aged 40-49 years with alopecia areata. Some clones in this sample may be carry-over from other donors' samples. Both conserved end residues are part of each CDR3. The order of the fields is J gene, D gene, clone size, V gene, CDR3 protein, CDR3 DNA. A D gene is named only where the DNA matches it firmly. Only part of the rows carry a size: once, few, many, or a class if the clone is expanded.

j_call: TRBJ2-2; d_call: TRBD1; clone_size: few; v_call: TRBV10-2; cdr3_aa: CASRTGLVTGELFF; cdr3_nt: TGCGCCAGCAGGACAGGGCTGGTTACCGGGGAGCTGTTTTTT
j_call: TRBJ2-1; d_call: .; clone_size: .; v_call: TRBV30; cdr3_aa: CAWGTQARAQFF; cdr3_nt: TGTGCCTGGGGGACGCAGGCCCGCGCCCAGTTCTTC
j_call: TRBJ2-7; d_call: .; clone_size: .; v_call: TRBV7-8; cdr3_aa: CASSSEPTGPYEQYF; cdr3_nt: TGTGCCAGCAGCTCAGAGCCGACAGGACCCTACGAGCAGTACTTC
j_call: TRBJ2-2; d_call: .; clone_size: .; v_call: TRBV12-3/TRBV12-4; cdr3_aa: CASSLALSPWTGELFF; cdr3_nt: TGTGCCAGCAGTTTAGCGCTCAGTCCCTGGACCGGGGAGCTGTTTTTT
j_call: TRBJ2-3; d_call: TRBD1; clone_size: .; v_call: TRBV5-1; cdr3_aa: CASSLSSGGDTQYF; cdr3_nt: TGCGCCAGCAGTTTATCTTCAGGGGGAGATACGCAGTATTTT
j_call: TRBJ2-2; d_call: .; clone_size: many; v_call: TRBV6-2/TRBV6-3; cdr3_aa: CASSKMRDTGELFF; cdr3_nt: TGTGCCAGCAGTAAGATGCGGGACACCGGGGAGCTGTTTTTT
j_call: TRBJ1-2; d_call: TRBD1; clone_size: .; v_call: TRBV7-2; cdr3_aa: CASSLKARQGYGYTF; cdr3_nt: TGTGCCAGTAGCTTAAAGGCCAGACAGGGCTATGGCTACACCTTC
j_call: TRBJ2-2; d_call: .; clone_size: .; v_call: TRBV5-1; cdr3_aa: CASSQDATGELFF; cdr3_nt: TGCGCCAGCAGCCAGGACGCCACCGGGGAGCTGTTTTTT
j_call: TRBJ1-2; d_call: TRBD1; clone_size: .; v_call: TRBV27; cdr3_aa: CASSFATRRTGYYGYTF; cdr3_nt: TGTGCCAGCAGTTTCGCTACGAGACGGACAGGGTACTATGGCTACACCTTC
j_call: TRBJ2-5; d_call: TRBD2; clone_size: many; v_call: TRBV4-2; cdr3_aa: CASSQDRGSGRASETQYF; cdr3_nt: TGTGCCAGCAGCCAAGATCGGGGTAGCGGGAGGGCCTCAGAGACCCAGTACTTC
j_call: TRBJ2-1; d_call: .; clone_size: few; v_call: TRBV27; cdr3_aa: CASSLFKGNEQFF; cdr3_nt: TGTGCCAGCAGTTTGTTCAAGGGGAATGAGCAGTTCTTC
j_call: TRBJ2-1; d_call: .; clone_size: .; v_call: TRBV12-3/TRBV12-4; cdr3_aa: CASSLVGTVITHEQFF; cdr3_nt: TGTGCCAGCAGTTTAGTAGGAACAGTAATAACTCATGAGCAGTTCTTC
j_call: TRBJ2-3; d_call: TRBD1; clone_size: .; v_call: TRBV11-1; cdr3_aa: CASSPDRSFADTQYF; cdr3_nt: TGTGCCAGCAGCCCGGACAGGAGTTTCGCAGATACGCAGTATTTT
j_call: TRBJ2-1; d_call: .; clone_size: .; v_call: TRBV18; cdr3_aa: CASSPSSADYNEQFF; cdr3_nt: TGTGCCAGCTCACCATCTAGCGCCGACTACAATGAGCAGTTCTTC
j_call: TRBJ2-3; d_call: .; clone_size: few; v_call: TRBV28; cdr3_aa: CASSELLTDTQYF; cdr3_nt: TGTGCCAGCAGCGAACTGCTCACAGATACGCAGTATTTT
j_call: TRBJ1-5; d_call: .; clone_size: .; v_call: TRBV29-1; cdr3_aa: CSVAQPRLRQPQHF; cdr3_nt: TGCAGCGTTGCCCAGCCCAGGCTCAGACAGCCCCAGCATTTT
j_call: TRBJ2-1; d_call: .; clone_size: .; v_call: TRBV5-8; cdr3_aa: CASSSQGRSYNEQFF; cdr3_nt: TGTGCCAGCAGCTCCCAGGGACGCTCCTACAATGAGCAGTTCTTC
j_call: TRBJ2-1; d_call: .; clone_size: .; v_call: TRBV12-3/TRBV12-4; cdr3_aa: CASAFLYSYNEQFF; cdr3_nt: TGTGCCAGCGCGTTTTTATACTCCTACAATGAGCAGTTCTTC
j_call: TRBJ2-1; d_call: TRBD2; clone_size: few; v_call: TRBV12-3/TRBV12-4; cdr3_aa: CASRQSGSHNEQFF; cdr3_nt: TGTGCCAGCAGACAGAGCGGGAGCCACAATGAGCAGTTCTTC
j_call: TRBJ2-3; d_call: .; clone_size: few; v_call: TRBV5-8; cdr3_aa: CASSRKGGAQYF; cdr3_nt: TGTGCCAGCAGCCGAAAAGGGGGAGCGCAGTATTTT
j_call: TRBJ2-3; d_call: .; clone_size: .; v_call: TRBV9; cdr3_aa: CASGRPPDTDTQYF; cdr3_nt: TGTGCCAGCGGACGACCACCAGACACAGATACGCAGTATTTT
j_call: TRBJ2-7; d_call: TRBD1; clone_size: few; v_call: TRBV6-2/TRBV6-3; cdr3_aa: CASSYVQGIAYEQYF; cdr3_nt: TGTGCCAGCAGCTACGTACAGGGGATTGCATACGAGCAGTACTTC